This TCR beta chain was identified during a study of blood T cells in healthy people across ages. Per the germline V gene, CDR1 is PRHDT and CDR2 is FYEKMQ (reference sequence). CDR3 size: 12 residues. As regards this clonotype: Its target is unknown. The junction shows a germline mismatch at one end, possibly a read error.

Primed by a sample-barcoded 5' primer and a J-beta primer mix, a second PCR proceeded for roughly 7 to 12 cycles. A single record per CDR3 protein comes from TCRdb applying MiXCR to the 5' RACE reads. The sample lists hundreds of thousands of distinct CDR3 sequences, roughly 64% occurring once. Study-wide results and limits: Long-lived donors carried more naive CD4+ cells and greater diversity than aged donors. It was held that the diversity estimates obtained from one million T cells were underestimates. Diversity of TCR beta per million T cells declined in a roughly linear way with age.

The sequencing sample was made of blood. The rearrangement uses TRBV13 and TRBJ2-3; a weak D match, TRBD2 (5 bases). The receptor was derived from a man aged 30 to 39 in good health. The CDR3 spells CASSLGLNTQYF. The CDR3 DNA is TGTGCCAGCAGCCTAGGACTGAATACGCAGTATTTT.